This TCR beta chain was observed in a study of shared clonotypes between healthy human individuals. Overall study findings and caveats: Few donors restricted represented genetic and exposure-history diversity. An anticipated effect of sequencing depth on clonotype sharing among donors was recognized.

Germline V gene data show CDR1 as SQVTM and CDR2 as ANQGSEA. The J segment lost 4 bases and the V segment lost 6 bases, leaving 9 bases of the junction unmatched. CDR3 length: 14 residues. Regarding this clone: What it binds is not known.

Each subset's genomic DNA was split evenly across several immunoSEQ plates. Here immunoSEQ multiplex PCR was the method, and the copy in TCRdb shows in-frame clones only, minus some. The table includes 2,100,000 or so clones, approximately 96% detected once. The chain couples TRBV29-1 to TRBJ2-3, with 8 nucleotides matching TRBD1. This TCR was sampled from a man aged 18 to 30 in good health. Input material: naive CD4+ T cells sorted from blood. Subset indicated: CD45RA+ positively selected. In DNA form, the CDR3 reads TGCAGCGTCGGACAGGGATTCGTAGCAGATACGCAGTATTTT. The encoded protein is CSVGQGFVADTQYF.